This paragraph covers one T cell receptor (beta chain) sequence. The entry originates in a study of glioma-infiltrating T cells after dendritic cell vaccination. The germline V gene has CDR1 SGHDT and CDR2 YYEEEE. The V end lost 4 bases, the J end lost 4 bases, and 15 bases lay between the germline ends. The CDR3 has 14 residues. Generated by immunoSEQ multiplex PCR, the TCRdb table keeps only in-frame clones and is missing some. This table holds over 55,000 clones, around 81% found once. This TCR came from a human donor with glioblastoma. This sequence joins TRBV5-6 and TRBJ2-7; TRBD1 is a possible D gene (6 bases). Sample: blood, taken before dendritic cell vaccination. The CDR3 sequence: CASSPSGHSYEQYF. CDR3 DNA sequence: TGTGCCAGCAGCCCTTCGGGACACTCTTACGAGCAGTACTTC.